This T cell receptor beta chain comes out of a study of blood T cell repertoires in COVID-19 (dated by TCRdb to about 2020). Regarding the complete study: Samples covering the acute and convalescent phases of COVID-19 were provided by collaborators in the United States, Italy and Spain. Sample metadata almost always included a de-identified subject ID, COVID-19 status, age in years and sex. The material from the prospective study consisted of cDNA or gDNA derived from T cells, B-cell-depleted T cells, or PBMCs. Where available, HLA class I and class II types were obtained from metadata supplied by the sample provider rather than from assay-based typing. The dataset comprised deeply sampled blood TCRbeta repertoires from subjects exposed to, actively infected with, or recovered from COVID-19. The repertoires were made available in a free public database intended to serve as a resource for research on the immune response to SARS-CoV-2. Samples came from the ongoing ImmuneRACE study (first 160 participants) plus 1,254 subjects from 6 global collaborators.

TCRbeta CDR3 regions were amplified from genomic DNA using the immunoSEQ Assay, a bias-controlled multiplex PCR. Per the original workflow: The number of nucleated cells in each sample was estimated by amplification of reference gene primers within the assay. Sequence reads were collapsed and filtered to measure the absolute abundance of every unique TCRbeta CDR3 rearrangement. For each sample, productive Simpson clonality was calculated as the square root of Simpson's diversity index over productive rearrangements. Imported from immuneACCESS, the table was reduced by TCRdb to in-frame sequences with V and J called. These copies leave out some clones; in studies compared against another copy, an unresolved V gene accounts for under half, and the cause of the remainder is not known. That table gives V, J and clone size, and the DNA gave D and trimming. This sample has about 160,000 clones in its table, and 90% of those were observed once. The ten largest clones represent 15% to 20% of the sample.

Measured from the cysteine to the phenylalanine, the CDR3 is 17 residues long. Kept here is only the CDR3 DNA, which spans 51 bases and is read in frame from base 1. From the germline V gene, CDR1 is SGHVS and CDR2 is FQNEAQ. Ends trimmed: V by 5 bases, J by 7 bases; bases unmatched to a gene: 10. The collaborating institutions used their own protocols to collect whole blood in K2EDTA tubes. Collaborator samples were shipped for TCRbeta analysis as frozen whole blood, isolated PBMCs, or DNA extracted from either sample type. What the work shows at the level of the full study, not this receptor alone: How much clinical and demographic metadata was included differed by source and by participant, and the metadata was provided uncurated.

As regards this clone: This clone's antigen is unknown. No qualities accompany the bases; no much larger clone lies one base away.

The sequenced sample consisted of peripheral blood. The sequence came from a man aged 55 to 70 with active or convalescent COVID-19. The chain is assembled from TRBV7-8 and TRBJ2-3; 15 bases in the middle match TRBD2. The bases read TGTGCCAGCAGCCCCCACGGACTAGCGGGAGGGCCCTATACGCAGTATTTT. Its amino acids are CASSPHGLAGGPYTQYF.